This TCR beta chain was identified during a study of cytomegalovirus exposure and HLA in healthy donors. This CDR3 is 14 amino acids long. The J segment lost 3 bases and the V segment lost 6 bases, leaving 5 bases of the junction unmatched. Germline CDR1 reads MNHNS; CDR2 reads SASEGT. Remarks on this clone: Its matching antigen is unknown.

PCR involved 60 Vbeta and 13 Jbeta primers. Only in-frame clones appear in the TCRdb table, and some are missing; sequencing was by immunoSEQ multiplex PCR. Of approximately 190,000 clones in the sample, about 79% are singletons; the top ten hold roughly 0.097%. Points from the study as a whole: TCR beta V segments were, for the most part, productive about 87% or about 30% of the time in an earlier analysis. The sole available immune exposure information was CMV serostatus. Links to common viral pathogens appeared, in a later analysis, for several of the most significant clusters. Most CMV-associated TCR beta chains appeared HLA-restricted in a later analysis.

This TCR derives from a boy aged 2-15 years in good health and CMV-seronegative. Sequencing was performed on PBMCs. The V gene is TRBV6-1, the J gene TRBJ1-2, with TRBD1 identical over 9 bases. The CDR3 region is CASRPGQGDYGYTF. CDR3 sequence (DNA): TGTGCCAGCAGACCGGGACAGGGTGACTATGGCTACACCTTC.